This T cell receptor (beta chain) is drawn from a study of graft-versus-host responses after intestinal transplantation. Looking at the study overall: Each patient got anti-thymocyte globulin induction, then tacrolimus and steroids for roughly 3 years.

The method was immunoSEQ multiplex PCR; TCRdb's version includes in-frame clones alone and lacks a portion of them. The table includes over 120,000 clones, 80% to 95% detected once. Points on this clone: Its specificity is not known.

The V gene's germline CDR1 is SGHTA and CDR2 FQGNSA. Trimming stripped 4 bases from V and 7 bases from J, with 9 bases between. The CDR3 is made up of 12 amino acids. This receptor was taken from a human donor who received an intestinal transplant. The chain combines TRBV7-2 with TRBJ2-3; D gene unclear. The sequences come from unstimulated CD4+ T cells sorted from spleen or lymph node cells, collected before intestinal transplant. The CDR3 region is CASSSDRYTQYF. CDR3 bases: TGTGCCAGCAGCTCCGACCGGTATACGCAGTATTTT.